Presented here are 14 T cell receptor beta chains from one specimen sequenced in a study of T-cell reconstitution after alpha-beta-depleted transplantation in children. Unique molecular identifiers were incorporated during preparation of the TCRbeta library. TCRdb reprocessed the PCR reads via MiXCR and lists one record per CDR3 protein. The sample has about 77,000 distinct CDR3 sequences, 15% to 20% seen once. The starting material was PBMCs, mostly from graft donor cells, obtained 360 days after TCRalphabeta/CD19-depleted stem cell transplant. Source of these receptors: a male patient between 2 and 9 years old who had a stem cell transplant for acute lymphoblastic leukemia, so the T cells may come from the graft donor.

CDR3 protein: CASSYSGTGVETQYF. The DNA of the CDR3 is TGTGCCAGCAGTTACTCCGGGACAGGGGTGGAGACCCAGTACTTC. The genes are TRBV6-5 and TRBJ2-5, with TRBD1 identical over 10 bases. Germline V gene data show CDR1 as MNHEY and CDR2 as SVGAGI. This CDR3 is 15 amino acids long. V shed 0 bases, J shed 5 bases, and the junction held 3 bases outside the gene matches.

The V and J genes are TRBV12-3 or TRBV12-4 and TRBJ1-3, with no clear D. Trimming took 3 bases from V and 0 from J, leaving 18 bases between them. This CDR3 comprises 18 residues. As DNA, the CDR3 is TGTGCCAGCAGTTTCGCTTGGAGGAGATCCTTCTCTGGAAACACCATATATTTT. Amino acid sequence: CASSFAWRRSFSGNTIYF.

This clonotype has a handful of counts. The rearrangement uses TRBV12-3 or TRBV12-4 and TRBJ2-2, with unresolved D. The CDR3 is made up of 13 amino acids. Trimming pared 2 bases from V and 4 bases from J, leaving 5 bases between. CDR3 coding DNA: TGTGCCAGCAGTTTACGGCCCACCGGGGAGCTGTTTTTT. Its translation is CASSLRPTGELFF.

The table lists this clonotype with a few counts. The chain recombines TRBV12-3 or TRBV12-4 with TRBJ1-2; unclear D gene. Trimming left V 2 bases short and J 3 bases short, with 4 bases between. CDR3 length: 12 residues. CDR3 DNA: TGTGCCAGCAGTTTAATCGACTATGGCTACACCTTC. It translates to CASSLIDYGYTF.

V is TRBV6-5 and J is TRBJ2-2; D is unresolved. The CDR3 consists of 12 residues. Germline-derived CDR1 and CDR2 are MNHEY and SVGAGI. Trimming cost V 6 bases and J 6 bases, with 8 bases left between them. In DNA, the CDR3 is TGTGCCAGCAGCTTTTCCCCCGGGGAGCTGTTTTTT. It codes for CASSFSPGELFF.

This clonotype was seen only a few times. The J gene is TRBJ2-3, the V gene TRBV5-6; D not certain. V was trimmed by 1 base and J by 0 bases, leaving 24 bases between them. Germline V gene sequence: CDR1 SGHDT, CDR2 YYEEEE. The CDR3 consists of 20 residues. The CDR3 nucleotides are TGTGCCAGCAGCTTGCTCAAATCTAGGGTGGGCGAGTCTAGCACAGATACGCAGTATTTT. The encoded protein is CASSLLKSRVGESSTDTQYF.

This clonotype has only a few counts. V usage is TRBV7-9 and J usage is TRBJ2-5; no reliable D call. Germline V gene sequence: CDR1 SEHNR, CDR2 FQNEAQ (reference sequence). Trimming pared 3 bases from V and 2 bases from J, leaving 10 bases between. The CDR3 consists of 14 residues. The CDR3 DNA reads as TGTGCCAGCAGCTTCCTGGGATTACAAGAGACCCAGTACTTC. Translation gives CASSFLGLQETQYF.

V and J are TRBV5-1 and TRBJ2-5; unclear D gene. Germline V gives CDR1 SGHRS, CDR2 YFSETQ. Between the trimmed V and J ends, which lost 2 bases and 3 bases, there was a span of 5 bases. The CDR3 covers 12 residues. CDR3 nucleotides: TGCGCCAGCAGCTTCTGGGAAGAGACCCAGTACTTC. It translates to CASSFWEETQYF.

The chain combines TRBV28 with TRBJ1-2; D unresolved. V lost 5 bases, J lost 7 bases, and 11 bases lay in between. This CDR3 contains 12 residues. Germline V gene sequence: CDR1 MDHEN, CDR2 SYDVKM. The CDR3 DNA follows: TGTGCCAGCAGTCCTCCGGGTCCTGGCTACACCTTC. Its translation: CASSPPGPGYTF.

V gene TRBV12-5 combines with J gene TRBJ1-5; tentatively, D is TRBD1 (5 bases). Trimming pared 1 base from V and 4 bases from J, leaving 11 bases between. Germline V lookup: CDR1 LGHNT, CDR2 FRNRAP. The CDR3 contains 15 residues. CDR3: CASGLGDGANQPQHF. The CDR3, as DNA: TGTGCTAGTGGTTTGGGGGATGGGGCAAATCAGCCCCAGCATTTT.

This clonotype has a handful of counts. This chain joins TRBV4-2 and TRBJ2-1; TRBD2 matches at 7 bases. Germline CDR1 and CDR2: LGHNA and YNFKEQ. This CDR3 region has 15 residues. V was clipped by 2 bases and J by 8 bases; unmatched bases: 9. CDR3 nucleotide sequence: TGTGCCAGCAGCCAACTCCTCATCCGGGGGGATGAGCAGTTCTTC. This codes for CASSQLLIRGDEQFF.

The chain joins TRBV29-1 to TRBJ2-1; 9 bases agree with TRBD1. The CDR3 spans 15 residues. With V trimmed by 6 bases and J by 8 bases, 14 bases remained unmatched. CDR1 and CDR2 from the germline V gene are SQVTM and ANQGSEA. DNA for the CDR3: TGCAGCGTAGACACCGGGACAGGGCTAGGCGATGAGCAGTTCTTC. This codes for CSVDTGTGLGDEQFF.

Only a few counts were recorded for this clonotype. The J gene is TRBJ2-5, the V gene TRBV6-5; 10 bases agree with TRBD1. The germline V gene encodes CDR1 MNHEY and CDR2 SVGAGI. The V segment lost 2 bases and the J segment 1 base; nucleotides outside the gene matches: 13. The CDR3 contains 19 residues. CDR3 loop: CASSYPKGQGPTGQETQYF. The CDR3 DNA follows: TGTGCCAGCAGTTACCCTAAGGGACAGGGGCCGACGGGCCAAGAGACCCAGTACTTC.

Comment on this clonotype: An end of the junction differs from the germline gene, which may be a read error. This chain connects TRBV20-1 to TRBJ1-2; maybe TRBD1 (6 bases). Germline CDR1 and CDR2: DFQATT and SNEGSKA (reference sequence). The CDR3 runs to 14 residues. This CDR3 is CCANSDRQFDGYTF. In nucleotides, the CDR3 is TGCTGTGCTAACTCGGACAGACAGTTCGATGGCTACACCTTC.